This T cell receptor (beta chain) derives from a study of radiotherapy plus CTLA-4 blockade in lung cancer. Overall study context: Around 20% of enrolled patients responded objectively, and roughly 30% had disease control.

Whole-study findings and limits: Tumor-derived TCR clones expanded in blood after radiotherapy plus ipilimumab.

The assay was immunoSEQ multiplex PCR, and TCRdb's table has in-frame clones only and misses some. The sample includes under 100,000 clones, about 80% of them seen just once. This clone was observed a few times. Its antigen is still unknown. Focal radiation plus CTLA-4 blockade with ipilimumab was administered to patients who had chemo-refractory metastatic non-small-cell lung cancer. The V gene lost 5 bases and the J gene lost 2 bases, with 20 bases spanning the gap. The length of the CDR3 is 17 residues. Per the germline V gene, CDR1 is SGHDN and CDR2 is FVKESK. The chain couples TRBV14 to TRBJ2-3, with TRBD1 as a possible D gene (6 bases). This TCR came from a human donor with non-small cell lung cancer that progressed on radiotherapy plus ipilimumab. The sequenced sample was peripheral blood, obtained from a patient treated with radiotherapy plus ipilimumab. The DNA for the CDR3 is TGTGCCAGCAGCGCCAGGGGAGCCGCGCCAAACACAGATACGCAGTATTTT. Protein: CASSARGAAPNTDTQYF.